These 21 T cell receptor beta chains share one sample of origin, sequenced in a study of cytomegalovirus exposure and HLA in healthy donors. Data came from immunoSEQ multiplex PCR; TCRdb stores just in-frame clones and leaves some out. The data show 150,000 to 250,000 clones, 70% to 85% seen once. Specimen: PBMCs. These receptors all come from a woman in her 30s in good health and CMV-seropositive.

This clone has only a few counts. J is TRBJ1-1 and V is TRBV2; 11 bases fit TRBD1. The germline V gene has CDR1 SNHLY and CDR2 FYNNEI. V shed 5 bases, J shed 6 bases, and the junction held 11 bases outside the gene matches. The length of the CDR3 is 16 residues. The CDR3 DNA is TGTGCCAGCAGTAAAACTTGGACAGGGGGCTGGTCTGAAGCTTTCTTT. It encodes CASSKTWTGGWSEAFF.

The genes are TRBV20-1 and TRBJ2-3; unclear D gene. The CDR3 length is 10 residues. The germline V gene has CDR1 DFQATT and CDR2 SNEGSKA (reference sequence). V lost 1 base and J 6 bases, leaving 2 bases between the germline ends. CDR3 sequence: CSARADTQYF. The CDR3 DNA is TGCAGTGCTAGAGCGGATACGCAGTATTTT.

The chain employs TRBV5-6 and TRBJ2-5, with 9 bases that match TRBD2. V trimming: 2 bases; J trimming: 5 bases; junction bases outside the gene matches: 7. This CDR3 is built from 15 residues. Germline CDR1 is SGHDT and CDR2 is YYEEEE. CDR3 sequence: CASSFGLARGETQYF. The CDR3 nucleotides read TGTGCCAGCAGCTTCGGACTAGCGCGGGGGGAGACCCAGTACTTC.

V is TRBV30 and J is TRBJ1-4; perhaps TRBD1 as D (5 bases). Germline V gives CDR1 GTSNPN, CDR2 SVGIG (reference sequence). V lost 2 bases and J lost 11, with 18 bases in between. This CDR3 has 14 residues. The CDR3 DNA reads TGTGCCTGGAGTCTTATGGGGGGAGAGGGGAAACTGTTTTTT. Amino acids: CAWSLMGGEGKLFF. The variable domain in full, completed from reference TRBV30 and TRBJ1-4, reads SQTIHQWPATLVQPVGSPLSLECTVEGTSNPNLYWYRQAAGRGLQLLFYSVGIGQISSEVPQNLSASRPQDRQFILSSKKLLLSDSGFYLCAWSLMGGEGKLFFGSGTQLSVL.

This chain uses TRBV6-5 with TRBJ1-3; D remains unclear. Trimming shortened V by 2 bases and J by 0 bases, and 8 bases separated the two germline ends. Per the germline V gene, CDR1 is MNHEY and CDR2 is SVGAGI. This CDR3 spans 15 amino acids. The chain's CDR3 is CASSYGRGSGNTIYF. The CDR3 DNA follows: TGTGCCAGCAGTTACGGCCGGGGCTCTGGAAACACCATATATTTT.

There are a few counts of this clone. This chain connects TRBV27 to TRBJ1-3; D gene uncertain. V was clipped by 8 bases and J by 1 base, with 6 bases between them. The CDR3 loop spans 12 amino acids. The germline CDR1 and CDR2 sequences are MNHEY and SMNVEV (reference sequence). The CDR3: CASASSGNTIYF. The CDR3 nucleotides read TGTGCCAGCGCGAGTTCTGGAAACACCATATATTTT.

CDR3 sequence: CASSLGALSNQPQHF. CDR3 nucleotide sequence: TGTGCCAGCAGTTTGGGAGCGTTGAGCAATCAGCCCCAGCATTTT. The chain combines TRBV2 with TRBJ1-5, with unresolved D. V lost 5 bases and J 1 base, leaving 12 bases between the germline ends. This CDR3 is 15 amino acids long. Per the germline V gene, CDR1 is SNHLY and CDR2 is FYNNEI.

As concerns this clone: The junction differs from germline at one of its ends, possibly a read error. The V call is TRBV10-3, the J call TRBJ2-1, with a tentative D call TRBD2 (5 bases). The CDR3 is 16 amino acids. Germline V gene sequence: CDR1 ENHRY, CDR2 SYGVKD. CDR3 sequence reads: CAISSRALDSDNEQFF. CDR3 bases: TGTGCCATCAGTTCGAGAGCGTTGGACTCCGACAATGAGCAGTTCTTC.

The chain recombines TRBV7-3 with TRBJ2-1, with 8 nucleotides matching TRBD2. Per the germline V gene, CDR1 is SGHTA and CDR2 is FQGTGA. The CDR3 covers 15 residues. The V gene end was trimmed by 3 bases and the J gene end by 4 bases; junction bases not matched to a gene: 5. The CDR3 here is CASSLSGSRYNEQFF. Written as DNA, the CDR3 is TGTGCCAGCAGCTTGAGCGGGAGTAGGTACAATGAGCAGTTCTTC.

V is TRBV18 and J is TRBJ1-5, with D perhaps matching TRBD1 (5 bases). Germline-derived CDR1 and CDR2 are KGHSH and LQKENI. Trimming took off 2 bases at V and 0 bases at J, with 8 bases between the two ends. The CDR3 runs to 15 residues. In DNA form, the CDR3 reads TGTGCCAGCTCACCAGAGACAGTTAGCAATCAGCCCCAGCATTTT. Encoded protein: CASSPETVSNQPQHF.

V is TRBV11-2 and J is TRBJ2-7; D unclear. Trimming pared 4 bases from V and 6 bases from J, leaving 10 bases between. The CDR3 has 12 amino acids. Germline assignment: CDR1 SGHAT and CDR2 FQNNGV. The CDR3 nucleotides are TGTGCCAGCAGCTGGAGCACCGCCGAGCAGTACTTC. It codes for CASSWSTAEQYF.

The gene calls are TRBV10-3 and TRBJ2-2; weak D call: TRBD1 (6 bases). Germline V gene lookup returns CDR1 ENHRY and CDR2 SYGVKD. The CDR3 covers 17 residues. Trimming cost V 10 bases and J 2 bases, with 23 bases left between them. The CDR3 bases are TGTGCCACCACTACTCCTGGACAGCGCGGAAACACCGGGGAGCTGTTTTTT. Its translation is CATTTPGQRGNTGELFF.

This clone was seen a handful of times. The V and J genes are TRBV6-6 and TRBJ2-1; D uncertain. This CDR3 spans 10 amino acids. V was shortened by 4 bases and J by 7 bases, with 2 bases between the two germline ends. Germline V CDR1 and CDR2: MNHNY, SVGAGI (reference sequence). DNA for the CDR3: TGTGCCAGCAGTTTAAATGAGCAGTTCTTC. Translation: CASSLNEQFF.

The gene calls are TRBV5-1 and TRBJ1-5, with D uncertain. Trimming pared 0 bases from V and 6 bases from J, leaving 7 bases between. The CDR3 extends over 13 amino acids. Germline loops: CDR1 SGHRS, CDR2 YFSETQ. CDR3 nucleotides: TGCGCCAGCAGCTTGGGAGAGGGTCAGCCCCAGCATTTT. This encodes CASSLGEGQPQHF.

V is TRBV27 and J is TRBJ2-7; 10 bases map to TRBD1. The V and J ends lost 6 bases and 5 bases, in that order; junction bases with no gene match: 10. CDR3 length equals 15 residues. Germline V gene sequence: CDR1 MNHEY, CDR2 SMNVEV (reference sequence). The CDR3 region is CASSEPGQGTDEQYF. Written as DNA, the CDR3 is TGTGCCAGCAGCGAGCCGGGACAGGGGACGGACGAGCAGTACTTC.

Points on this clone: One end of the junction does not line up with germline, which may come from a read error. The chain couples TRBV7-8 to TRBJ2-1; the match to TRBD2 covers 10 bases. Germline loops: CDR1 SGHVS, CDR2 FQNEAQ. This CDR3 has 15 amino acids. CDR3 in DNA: TGTGCCAGCAGCTTATACCCCGGACTAGCGGTCAAAGCCCTCTTC. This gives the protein CASSLYPGLAVKALF.

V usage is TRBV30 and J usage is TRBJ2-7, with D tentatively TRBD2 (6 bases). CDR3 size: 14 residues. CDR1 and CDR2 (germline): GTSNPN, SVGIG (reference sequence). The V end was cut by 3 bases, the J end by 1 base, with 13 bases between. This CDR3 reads CAWRISGSSYEQYF. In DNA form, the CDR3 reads TGTGCCTGGAGGATAAGCGGGTCATCCTACGAGCAGTACTTC.

In nucleotides, the CDR3 is TGTGCCAGCAGTGAAGGACAGGGGGTAAGCTACACCTTC. It is translated as CASSEGQGVSYTF. The V and J genes are TRBV6-1 and TRBJ1-2; 9 nucleotides line up with TRBD1. This CDR3 is 13 amino acids long. Trimming removed 1 base from V and 9 bases from J; junction bases left unmatched: 3. Looked up from germline, CDR1 is MNHNS and CDR2 is SASEGT.

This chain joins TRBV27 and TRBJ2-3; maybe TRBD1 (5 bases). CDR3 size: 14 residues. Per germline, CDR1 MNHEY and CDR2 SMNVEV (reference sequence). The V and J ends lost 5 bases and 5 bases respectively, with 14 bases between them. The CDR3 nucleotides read TGTGCCAGCAGTATCAGGGATTTAGAAGATACGCAGTATTTT. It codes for CASSIRDLEDTQYF.

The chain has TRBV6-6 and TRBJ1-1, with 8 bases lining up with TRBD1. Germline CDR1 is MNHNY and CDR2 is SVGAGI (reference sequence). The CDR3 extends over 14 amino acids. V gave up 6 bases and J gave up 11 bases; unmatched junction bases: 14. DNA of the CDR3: TGTGCCAGCAGCGTGGAGGCAGGGGGCGCGGGGGCTTTCTTT. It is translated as CASSVEAGGAGAFF.

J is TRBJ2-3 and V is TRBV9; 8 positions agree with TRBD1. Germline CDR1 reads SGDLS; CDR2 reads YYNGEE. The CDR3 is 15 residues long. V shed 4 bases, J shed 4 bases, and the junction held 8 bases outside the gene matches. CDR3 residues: CASSLGQEAPDTQYF. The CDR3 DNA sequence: TGTGCCAGCAGCTTGGGACAGGAGGCCCCAGATACGCAGTATTTT.